This T cell receptor beta chain appears in the sequencing data of a study of T cell changes during pregnancy in multiple sclerosis. The CDR3 spans 13 residues. Deletions cut 7 bases from V and 1 base from J, with 13 bases between. Germline CDR1 reads GTSNPN; CDR2 reads SVGIG (reference sequence). Produced via immunoSEQ multiplex PCR; TCRdb's table is partial and in-frame only. The sample has tens of thousands of clones; more than 85% are singletons. The material was CD4+ T cells from peripheral blood mononuclear cells, obtained in the second trimester of pregnancy. The sequence was obtained from a female donor with multiple sclerosis, enrolled in a pregnancy study. The chain employs TRBV30 and TRBJ1-1, with D possibly being TRBD1 (6 bases). CDR3 region: CASKGQPNTEAFF. The DNA of the CDR3 is TGTGCCTCCAAGGGACAACCGAACACTGAAGCTTTCTTT.